Listed below are T cell receptor beta chains from one sample, sequenced in a study of cytomegalovirus exposure and HLA in healthy donors. This table comes from immunoSEQ multiplex PCR, and its TCRdb copy is limited to in-frame clones, with some not included. In the table there are some 120,000 clones, roughly 95% of which are singletons. The sequenced sample was PBMCs. The source is a man younger than 30 in good health and CMV-seronegative. The CDR3 runs from the conserved cysteine through the conserved F or W. The D gene is left open where the match is weak. Clone size is shown for a subset of rows, as once, few, many or a class of expanded clone.

v_call,d_call,clone_size,j_call,cdr3_nt,cdr3_aa
TRBV5-5,.,.,TRBJ2-7,TGTGCCAGCAGCTTGGCCTGGAGCTCCTACGAGCAGTACTTC,CASSLAWSSYEQYF
TRBV29-1,.,.,TRBJ2-2,TGCAGCGTTGAGGCGCTGGGAGGGAACACCGGGGAGCTGTTTTTT,CSVEALGGNTGELFF
TRBV18,.,.,TRBJ2-5,TGTGCCAGCTCGTCCAGGGGAAGTGCAGAGACCCAGTACTTC,CASSSRGSAETQYF
TRBV27,.,.,TRBJ1-3,TGTGCCAGCTCCCCCGGGTCACCCATCTACTCTGGAAACACCATATATTTT,CASSPGSPIYSGNTIYF
TRBV4-2,TRBD1,.,TRBJ1-1,TGTGCCAGCAGCCAAGTCACAGGGGCCACTGGGACTTTCTTT,CASSQVTGATGTFF
TRBV6-5,.,.,TRBJ2-5,TGTGCCAGCAGTTTAGCGGGGACAGGGCGGGGGAAGACCCAGTACTTC,CASSLAGTGRGKTQYF
TRBV10-3,TRBD1,.,TRBJ2-5,TGTGCCATCAGTGAGCTAGGGACAGCGGAGACCCAGTACTTC,CAISELGTAETQYF
TRBV5-5,TRBD1,.,TRBJ2-5,TGTGCCAGCAGCTTGGAGGGGGCAGGGCCGTACTTC,CASSLEGAGPYF
TRBV7-7,.,.,TRBJ2-5,TGTGCTAGCAGCTCAGGGGACCAAGAGACCCAGTACTTC,CASSSGDQETQYF
TRBV28,TRBD2,.,TRBJ2-1,TGTGCCAGCAGTTTCGGACTAGCGAGGGACAATGAGCAGTTCTTC,CASSFGLARDNEQFF
TRBV19,TRBD2,.,TRBJ2-7,TGTGCCAGTAGTAGTATTTGGACTAGCGGGTCTACCTACGAGCAGTACTTC,CASSSIWTSGSTYEQYF
TRBV6-6,.,few,TRBJ1-1,TGTGCCAGCAGTTATAATGAGGGAACTGAAGCTTTCTTT,CASSYNEGTEAFF
TRBV6-1,.,.,TRBJ2-1,TGTGCCAGCAGTCAAGTCCTCGAGCGTATGGACTACAATGAGCAGTTCTTC,CASSQVLERMDYNEQFF
TRBV27,.,.,TRBJ1-5,TGTGCCAGCAAAATACAGGGTACGGGCAATCAGCCCCAGCATTTT,CASKIQGTGNQPQHF
TRBV11-3,.,.,TRBJ1-2,TGTGCCACTTCGGGGTTCGAAGGTGCCTACACCTTC,CATSGFEGAYTF
TRBV10-3,.,.,TRBJ1-1,TGTGCCATCAGTGGACACCTTAACACTGAAGCTTTCTTT,CAISGHLNTEAFF
TRBV11-2,TRBD2,.,TRBJ2-1,TGTGCCAGCAGCCCGAGCGGGGCGGACAATGAGCAGTTCTTC,CASSPSGADNEQFF
TRBV6-1,.,.,TRBJ2-7,TGTGCCAGCAAACCGGGAGCCCCCCCTTACGAGCAGTACTTC,CASKPGAPPYEQYF
TRBV6-1,.,few,TRBJ1-2,TGTGCCAGCAGTCTTTCAGGGGACTATGGCTACACCTTC,CASSLSGDYGYTF
TRBV28,.,.,TRBJ2-1,TGTGCCAGCAGTTTACAAGGGGATGAGCAGTTCTTC,CASSLQGDEQFF
TRBV28,.,.,TRBJ1-1,TGTGCCAGCAGCCCTCACTGGGCCGACAGGATGACTGAAGCTTTCTTT,CASSPHWADRMTEAFF
TRBV27,.,.,TRBJ2-7,TGTGCCAGCCAGAGTGGGGCATTGGGGGAGGTGTACGAGCAGTACTTC,CASQSGALGEVYEQYF
TRBV9,.,once,TRBJ2-2,TGTGCCAGCAGCGTAGTGGGCGGGACCGGGGAGCTGTTTTTT,CASSVVGGTGELFF
TRBV9,.,.,TRBJ2-1,TGTGCCAGCAGCGTAGGAGGGGGTAACTCCTACAATGAGCAGTTCTTC,CASSVGGGNSYNEQFF
TRBV11-3,TRBD1,once,TRBJ2-7,TGTGCCAGCAGCCCCCATACAGGGGTCCGGGGCTACGAGCAGTACTTC,CASSPHTGVRGYEQYF
TRBV7-3,TRBD1,.,TRBJ2-3,TGTGCCAGCAGCAGCAGGGGGCCCGATACGCAGTATTTT,CASSSRGPDTQYF
TRBV7-3,TRBD1,.,TRBJ2-2,TGTGCCAGCAGCTGGGGTCCTTGGACAGGGGGCGCGGGCGGGGAGCTGTTTTTT,CASSWGPWTGGAGGELFF
TRBV30,.,.,TRBJ1-1,TGTGCCTGGAGTACATACCTGAACACTGAAGCTTTCTTT,CAWSTYLNTEAFF
TRBV19,.,.,TRBJ2-7,TGTGCCAGTAGGGCAGGGCCTGAGCAGTACTTC,CASRAGPEQYF
TRBV19,TRBD1,.,TRBJ1-5,TGTGCCAGTAGTCCCACCGGGACAGGGGTTAGCAATCAGCCCCAGCATTTT,CASSPTGTGVSNQPQHF
TRBV10-3,.,.,TRBJ2-1,TGTGCCATCAGCCCCAGGGAGGAAGAGCAGTTCTTC,CAISPREEEQFF
TRBV6-5,TRBD2,.,TRBJ2-2,TGTGCCAGCAGTCGGAGCGGGATTAACACCGGGGAGCTGTTTTTT,CASSRSGINTGELFF
TRBV7-6,TRBD1,.,TRBJ2-2,TGTGCCAGCAGCTTCGGGACAGGGGTTACCGGGGAGCTGTTTTTT,CASSFGTGVTGELFF
TRBV19,TRBD1,.,TRBJ1-5,TGTGCCAGTAGCCAGACAGGGGACCATCAGCCCCAGCATTTT,CASSQTGDHQPQHF
TRBV12-5,.,.,TRBJ2-1,TGTGCTAGTGGAGGGACTGTCATCGGCTACAATGAGCAGTTCTTC,CASGGTVIGYNEQFF
TRBV18,.,.,TRBJ1-2,TGTGCCAGCTCACCACCGGAAAGGGGTGGCTACACCTTC,CASSPPERGGYTF
TRBV28,TRBD1,.,TRBJ1-1,TGTGCCAGCAGTCGATCGGGACAGGGTTCCACTGAAGCTTTCTTT,CASSRSGQGSTEAFF
TRBV28,.,.,TRBJ2-2,TGTGCCAGCAGGGTAGCGGCCACCGGGGAGCTGTTTTTT,CASRVAATGELFF
TRBV15,.,.,TRBJ2-1,TGTGCCACCAGCAGGGGCTCGCAGGAGCAGTTCTTC,CATSRGSQEQFF
TRBV9,.,.,TRBJ1-3,TGTGCCAGCAGCCAACACCTCTCTGGAAACACCATATATTTT,CASSQHLSGNTIYF